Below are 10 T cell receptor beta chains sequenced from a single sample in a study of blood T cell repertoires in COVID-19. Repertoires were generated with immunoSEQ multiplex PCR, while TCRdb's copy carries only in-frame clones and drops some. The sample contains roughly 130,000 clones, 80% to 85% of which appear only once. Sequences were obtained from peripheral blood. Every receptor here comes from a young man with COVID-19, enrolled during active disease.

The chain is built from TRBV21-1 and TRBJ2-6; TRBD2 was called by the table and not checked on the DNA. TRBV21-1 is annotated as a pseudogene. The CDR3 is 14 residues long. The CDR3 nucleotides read TGTGCCAGCAGGGCGGTTACTGGGGCCAACGTCCTGACTTTC. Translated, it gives CASRAVTGANVLTF.

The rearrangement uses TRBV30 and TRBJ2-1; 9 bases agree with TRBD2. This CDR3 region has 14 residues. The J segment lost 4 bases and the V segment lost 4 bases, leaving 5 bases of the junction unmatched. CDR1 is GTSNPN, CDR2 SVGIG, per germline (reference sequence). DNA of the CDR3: TGTGCCTGGAAGAGAGCGGGAGGTTACAATGAGCAGTTCTTC. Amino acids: CAWKRAGGYNEQFF.

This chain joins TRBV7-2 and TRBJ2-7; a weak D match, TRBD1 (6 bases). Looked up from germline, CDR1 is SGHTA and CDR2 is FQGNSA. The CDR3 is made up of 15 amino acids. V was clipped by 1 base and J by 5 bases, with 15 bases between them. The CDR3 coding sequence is TGTGCCAGCAGCTTAGGACAGGTAGTCTGGAACGAGCAGTACTTC. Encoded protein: CASSLGQVVWNEQYF.

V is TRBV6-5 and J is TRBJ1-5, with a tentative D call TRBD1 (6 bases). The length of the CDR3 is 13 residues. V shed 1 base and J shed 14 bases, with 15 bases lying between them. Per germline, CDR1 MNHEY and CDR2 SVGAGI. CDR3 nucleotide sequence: TGTGCCAGCAGTTACTATGAGGGGGGGGAAAAGCATTTT. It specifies CASSYYEGGEKHF.

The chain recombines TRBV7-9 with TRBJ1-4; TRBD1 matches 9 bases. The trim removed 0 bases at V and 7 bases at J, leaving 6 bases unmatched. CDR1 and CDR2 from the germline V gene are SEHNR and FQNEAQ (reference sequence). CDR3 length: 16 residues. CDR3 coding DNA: TGTGCCAGCAGCTTAGCCCAGACAGGGGGAGGTGAAAAACTGTTTTTT. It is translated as CASSLAQTGGGEKLFF.

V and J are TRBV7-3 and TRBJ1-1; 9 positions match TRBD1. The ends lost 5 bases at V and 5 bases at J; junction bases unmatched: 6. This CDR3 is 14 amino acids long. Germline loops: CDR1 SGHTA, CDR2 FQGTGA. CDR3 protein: CASSPRTGETEAFF. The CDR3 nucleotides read TGTGCCAGCAGCCCGCGGACAGGGGAAACTGAAGCTTTCTTT.

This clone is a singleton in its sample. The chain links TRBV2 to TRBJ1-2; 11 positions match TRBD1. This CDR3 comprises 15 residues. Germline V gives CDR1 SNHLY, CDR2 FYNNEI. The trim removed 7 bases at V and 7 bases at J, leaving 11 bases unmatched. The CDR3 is CASTRGQGEKAGYTF. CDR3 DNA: TGTGCCAGCACAAGGGGACAGGGGGAAAAAGCTGGCTACACCTTC.

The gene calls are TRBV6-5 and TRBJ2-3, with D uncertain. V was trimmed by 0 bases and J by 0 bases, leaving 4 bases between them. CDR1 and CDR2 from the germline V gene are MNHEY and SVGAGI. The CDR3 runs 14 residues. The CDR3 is CASSYSRSTDTQYF. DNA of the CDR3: TGTGCCAGCAGTTACTCCAGAAGCACAGATACGCAGTATTTT.

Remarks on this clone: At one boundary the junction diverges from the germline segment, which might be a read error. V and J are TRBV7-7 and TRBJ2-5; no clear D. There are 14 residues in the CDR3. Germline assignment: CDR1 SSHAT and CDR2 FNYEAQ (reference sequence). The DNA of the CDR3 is TGTGCTAGCAGCTTAGCTGGCAGACAAGAGACCCAGTACTTC. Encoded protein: CASSLAGRQETQYF.

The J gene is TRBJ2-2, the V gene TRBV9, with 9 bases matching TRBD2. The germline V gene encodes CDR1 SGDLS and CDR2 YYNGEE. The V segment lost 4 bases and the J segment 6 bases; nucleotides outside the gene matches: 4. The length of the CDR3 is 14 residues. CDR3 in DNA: TGTGCCAGCAGCCCGCGGGGGGGGCCCGGGGAGCTGTTTTTT. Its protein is CASSPRGGPGELFF.